A single sample gave rise to the 17 T cell receptor beta chains below, sequenced in a study of siplizumab effects on memory and regulatory T cells. TCRdb keeps only in-frame clones here, not all; method: immunoSEQ multiplex PCR. Of more than 85,000 clones in the sample, around 90% were seen once. Material: CD4+ T cells sorted from blood. These receptors all stem from a human donor in good health.

This clone has just one count. The chain employs TRBV19 and TRBJ2-3, with D tentatively TRBD1 (6 bases). The CDR3 loop spans 15 amino acids. V lost 5 bases and J lost 4, with 16 bases in between. Germline V gene sequence: CDR1 LNHDA, CDR2 SQIVND (reference sequence). The CDR3 DNA sequence: TGTGCCAGTAGTCCAGCAGGGGCTCTCTCAGATACGCAGTATTTT. Translation: CASSPAGALSDTQYF.

This clone was counted once. This chain joins TRBV29-1 and TRBJ1-5; 9 bases align to TRBD1. The V segment lost 8 bases and the J segment 7 bases; nucleotides outside the gene matches: 9. CDR1 is SQVTM and CDR2 is ANQGSEA in the germline V gene. The CDR3 length is 13 residues. The CDR3 protein is CSLGDRVTQPQHF. For the CDR3, the DNA is TGCAGCTTGGGGGACAGGGTAACCCAGCCCCAGCATTTT.

This chain connects TRBV5-4 to TRBJ1-3; D uncertain. V was cut by 0 bases and J by 0 bases, with 7 bases left in between. The CDR3 runs to 15 residues. Germline values: CDR1 SGHNT, CDR2 YYREEE (reference sequence). CDR3 amino acids: CASSLDPGSGNTIYF. CDR3 in DNA: TGTGCCAGCAGCTTGGATCCGGGCTCTGGAAACACCATATATTTT.

The chain joins TRBV6-5 to TRBJ1-5, with D unresolved. V lost 6 bases to trimming and J lost 6 bases, with 12 bases between them. The germline V gene has CDR1 MNHEY and CDR2 SVGAGI. The CDR3 length is 13 residues. The CDR3 DNA follows: TGTGCCAGCAGGCAATCATTGAGTCAGCCCCAGCATTTT. Translating it yields CASRQSLSQPQHF.

This sequence joins TRBV5-1 and TRBJ1-5, with D hard to call. CDR3 size: 14 residues. V was shortened by 4 bases and J by 5 bases, with 13 bases between the two germline ends. Germline CDR1 is SGHRS and CDR2 is YFSETQ. The CDR3 DNA is TGCGCCAGCAGCCTAGCGGGGAACTATCAGCCCCAGCATTTT. It yields the protein CASSLAGNYQPQHF.

J is TRBJ1-5 and V is TRBV10-3, with a weak D call TRBD1 (6 bases). V was shortened by 3 bases and J by 8 bases, with 14 bases between the two germline ends. CDR3 length: 14 amino acids. The germline CDR1 and CDR2 sequences are ENHRY and SYGVKD. CDR3 region: CAISEGGGHKPQHF. DNA for the CDR3: TGTGCCATCAGTGAAGGCGGGGGGCATAAGCCCCAGCATTTT.

CDR3 nucleotides: TGTGCCAGCAGTGACTCCCCCGGGTTTCCACCATTTTGGATAGGCAATCAGCCCCAGCATTTT. Translated: CASSDSPGFPPFWIGNQPQHF. The chain employs TRBV6-4 and TRBJ1-5; D is ambiguous. CDR1 is MRHNA, CDR2 SNTAGT, per germline. Between the trimmed V and J ends, which lost 0 bases and 2 bases, there was a span of 26 bases. The CDR3 is made up of 21 amino acids.

V and J are TRBV12-5 and TRBJ1-1, with D perhaps TRBD1 (6 bases). Trimming took off 5 bases at V and 8 bases at J, with 18 bases between the two ends. The CDR3 is 14 residues long. Germline V CDR1 and CDR2: LGHNT, FRNRAP. The chain's CDR3 is CASGKGTPLMEAFF. The DNA for the CDR3 is TGTGCTAGTGGTAAAGGGACACCTCTTATGGAAGCTTTCTTT.

The V gene is TRBV19, the J gene TRBJ1-1; D is undetermined. V was clipped by 1 base and J by 1 base, with 10 bases between them. This CDR3 spans 15 amino acids. CDR1 is LNHDA, CDR2 SQIVND, per germline (reference sequence). The CDR3 region has the DNA TGTGCCAGTAGTATAGGGGCAGGTTCGAACACTGAAGCTTTCTTT. It codes for CASSIGAGSNTEAFF.

V and J are TRBV6-5 and TRBJ1-5; TRBD1 matches at 8 bases. This CDR3 region has 15 residues. Germline CDR1 is MNHEY and CDR2 is SVGAGI. The ends lost 5 bases at V and 7 bases at J; junction bases unmatched: 10. The CDR3 DNA sequence: TGTGCCAGCAGTCCTAGGGGACAGGTCAACCAGCCCCAGCATTTT. Encoded protein: CASSPRGQVNQPQHF.

This chain uses TRBV5-1 with TRBJ2-2; possibly TRBD1 for D (7 bases). Germline CDR1 is SGHRS and CDR2 is YFSETQ. The CDR3 consists of 16 residues. Trimming cost V 4 bases and J 5 bases, with 18 bases left between them. CDR3 protein: CASSLPRDSGTGELFF. The CDR3 DNA sequence: TGCGCCAGCAGCCTACCACGGGACAGCGGGACCGGGGAGCTGTTTTTT.

V and J are TRBV6-6 and TRBJ2-1; D unresolved. This CDR3 region has 14 residues. V was clipped by 7 bases and J by 2 bases, with 12 bases between them. Germline lookup yields CDR1 MNHNY and CDR2 SVGAGI (reference sequence). CDR3 residues: CASNQAPAYNEQFF. CDR3 coding DNA: TGTGCCAGCAACCAGGCGCCAGCCTACAATGAGCAGTTCTTC.

The chain recombines TRBV5-8 with TRBJ2-2; no firm D call. Germline V gives CDR1 SGHTS, CDR2 YDEGEE. This CDR3 contains 14 residues. V lost 2 bases and J 4 bases, leaving 9 bases between the germline ends. The CDR3 DNA reads as TGTGCCAGCAGCTTTGAACGAGGCACCGGGGAGCTGTTTTTT. Protein product: CASSFERGTGELFF.

This clone was picked up one time. The rearrangement uses TRBV27 and TRBJ2-2; 7 bases map to TRBD2. The CDR3 extends over 14 amino acids. Germline values: CDR1 MNHEY, CDR2 SMNVEV (reference sequence). With V trimmed by 3 bases and J by 7 bases, 5 bases remained unmatched. Here the CDR3 DNA reads TGTGCCAGCAGTTTCGAACTAGCGAGCGGGGAGCTGTTTTTT. Amino acids: CASSFELASGELFF.

This chain connects TRBV13 to TRBJ2-6; D remains ambiguous. The germline V gene encodes CDR1 PRHDT and CDR2 FYEKMQ (reference sequence). V lost 3 bases and J lost 0, with 6 bases in between. This CDR3 comprises 15 residues. CDR3 loop: CASSLFGSGANVLTF. For the CDR3, the DNA is TGTGCCAGCAGCTTGTTTGGCTCTGGGGCCAACGTCCTGACTTTC. Filled out from reference TRBV13 and TRBJ2-6, the complete variable domain reads AAGVIQSPRHLIKEKRETATLKCYPIPRHDTVYWYQQGPGQDPQFLISFYEKMQSDKGSIPDRFSAQQFSDYHSELNMSSLELGDSALYFCASSLFGSGANVLTFGAGSRLTVL.

The V and J genes are TRBV10-3 and TRBJ2-2; 7 positions agree with TRBD1. V gave up 10 bases and J gave up 0 bases; unmatched junction bases: 20. Germline CDR1 is ENHRY and CDR2 is SYGVKD. The CDR3 has 19 residues. This CDR3 reads CATSTRTVIRGSNTGELFF. Here the CDR3 DNA reads TGTGCCACCAGCACCAGGACCGTAATCAGGGGGTCGAACACCGGGGAGCTGTTTTTT.

The chain carries TRBV5-6 and TRBJ1-2, with a tentative D call TRBD1 (6 bases). The CDR3 covers 13 residues. The germline V gene encodes CDR1 SGHDT and CDR2 YYEEEE. V gave up 0 bases and J gave up 8 bases, with 11 bases separating them. DNA for the CDR3: TGTGCCAGCAGCTTGGGTGGCGGGGGCGGCTACACCTTC. Its translation: CASSLGGGGGYTF. Looking up the rest from reference TRBV5-6 and TRBJ1-2 gives the full variable domain: DAGVTQSPTHLIKTRGQQVTLRCSPKSGHDTVSWYQQALGQGPQFIFQYYEEEERQRGNFPDRFSGHQFPNYSSELNVNALLLGDSALYLCASSLGGGGGYTFGSGTRLTVV.